This entry concerns a single TCR beta chain. The method was immunoSEQ multiplex PCR; TCRdb's version includes in-frame clones alone and lacks a portion of them. The sample records under 400,000 clones, about 90% being singletons. The sample belongs to a study of blood T cell repertoires in COVID-19. The wider study: The United States, Italy and Spain provided the acute and convalescent COVID-19 samples.

V dropped 1 base and J dropped 10; count of bases not matched to a gene: 16. The germline CDR1 and CDR2 sequences are MGHDK and SYGVNS. There are 17 residues in the CDR3. This chain connects TRBV25-1 to TRBJ2-3; 8 bases match TRBD1. This receptor was taken from a woman aged 25 to 39 who had been exposed to COVID-19. Specimen: PBMCs or T cells enriched from blood (not recorded which). CDR3 sequence (DNA): TGTGCCAGCAGTGAATCCGGGGCAGGGGGCAGTTCTTGGGCGCAGTATTTT. Its translation: CASSESGAGGSSWAQYF.